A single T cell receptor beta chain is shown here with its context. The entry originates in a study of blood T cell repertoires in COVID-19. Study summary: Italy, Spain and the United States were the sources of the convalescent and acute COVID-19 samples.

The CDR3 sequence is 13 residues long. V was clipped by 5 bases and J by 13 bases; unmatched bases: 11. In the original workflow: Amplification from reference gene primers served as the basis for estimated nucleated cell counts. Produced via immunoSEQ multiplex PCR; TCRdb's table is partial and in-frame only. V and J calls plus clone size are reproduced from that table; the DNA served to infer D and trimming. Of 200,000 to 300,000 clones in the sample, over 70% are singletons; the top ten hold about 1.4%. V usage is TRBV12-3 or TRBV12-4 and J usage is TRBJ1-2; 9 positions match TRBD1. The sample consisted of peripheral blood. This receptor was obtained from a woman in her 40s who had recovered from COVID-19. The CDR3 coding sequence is TGTGCCAGCAGTGCAACCGGGACAGGGACCTCCACCTTC. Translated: CASSATGTGTSTF.